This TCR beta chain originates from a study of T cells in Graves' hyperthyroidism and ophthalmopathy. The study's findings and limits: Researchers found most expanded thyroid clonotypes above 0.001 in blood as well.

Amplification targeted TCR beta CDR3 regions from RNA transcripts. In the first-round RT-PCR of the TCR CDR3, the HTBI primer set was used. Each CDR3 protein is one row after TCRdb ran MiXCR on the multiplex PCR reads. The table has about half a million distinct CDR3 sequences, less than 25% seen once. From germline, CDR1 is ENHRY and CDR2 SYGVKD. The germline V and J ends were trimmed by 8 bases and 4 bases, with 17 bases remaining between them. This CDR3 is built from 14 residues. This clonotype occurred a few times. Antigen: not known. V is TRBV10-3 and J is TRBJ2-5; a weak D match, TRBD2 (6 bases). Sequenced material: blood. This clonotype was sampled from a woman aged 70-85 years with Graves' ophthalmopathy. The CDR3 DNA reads TGTGCCATCGACCACGGGAGTGAGGGAGAGACCCAGTACTTC. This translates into CAIDHGSEGETQYF.